This TCR beta chain derives from a study of blood T cell repertoires in COVID-19. Study details: Sites across the United States, Italy and Spain contributed samples from acute and convalescent COVID-19.

The authors' processing: Nucleated cell number was recorded as an estimate derived from reference gene primer amplification. Measured with immunoSEQ multiplex PCR; TCRdb has only the in-frame clones, and not every one. Clonal size and the V and J genes are those of that table, whereas D and trimming came from the DNA. The sample contains roughly 140,000 clones, approximately 88% of which appear only once. The CDR3 is 12 amino acids. From germline, CDR1 is MDHEN and CDR2 SYDVKM. V lost 6 bases, J lost 4 bases, and 9 bases lay in between. V and J are TRBV28 and TRBJ1-2; possible D gene TRBD1, 6 bases. Sequenced sample: peripheral blood. This sequence was found in a man between 65 and 85 years old with acute or convalescent COVID-19. CDR3 amino acids: CASRGGGYGYTF. The DNA for the CDR3 is TGTGCCAGCAGAGGGGGGGGCTATGGCTACACCTTC.